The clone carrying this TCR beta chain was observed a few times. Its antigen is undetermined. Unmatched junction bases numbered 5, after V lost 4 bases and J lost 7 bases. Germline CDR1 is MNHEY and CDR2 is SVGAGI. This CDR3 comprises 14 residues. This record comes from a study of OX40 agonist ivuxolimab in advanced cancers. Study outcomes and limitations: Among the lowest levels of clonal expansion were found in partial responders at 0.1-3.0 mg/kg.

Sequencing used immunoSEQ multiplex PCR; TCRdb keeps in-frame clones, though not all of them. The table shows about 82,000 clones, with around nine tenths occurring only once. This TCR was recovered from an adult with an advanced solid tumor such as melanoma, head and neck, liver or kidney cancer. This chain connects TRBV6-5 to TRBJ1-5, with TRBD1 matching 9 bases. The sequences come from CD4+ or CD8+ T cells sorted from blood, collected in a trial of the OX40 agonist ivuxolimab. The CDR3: CASSSDRGSQPQHF. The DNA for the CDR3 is TGTGCCAGCAGTTCGGACAGGGGAAGCCAGCCCCAGCATTTT.